Listed here is a single T cell receptor (beta chain). These data are taken from a study of control samples from healthy donors and cancer patients. The repertoire was sequenced with immunoSEQ multiplex PCR; TCRdb's copy has only in-frame clones and lacks some. Of 110,000 to 150,000 clones listed, just under 95% are singletons. This CDR3 spans 16 amino acids. V was cut by 4 bases and J by 4 bases, with 20 bases left in between. The germline CDR1 and CDR2 sequences are MDHEN and SYDVKM. The receptor was derived from a young man in good health. This chain joins TRBV28 and TRBJ2-7, with a weak D call TRBD1 (6 bases). The sequencing sample was made of blood. CDR3 loop: CASSSHSGRGTYEQYF. CDR3 in DNA: TGTGCCAGCAGTTCGCACTCCGGCAGGGGAACTTACGAGCAGTACTTC.